Below, 21 T cell receptor beta chains from the same sample are listed, as sequenced in a study of technical replicates of blood from several donors. The method was immunoSEQ multiplex PCR; TCRdb's version includes in-frame clones alone and lacks a portion of them. This sample carries 50,000 to 70,000 clones, about 88% of them seen once, and the ten largest clones take approximately 5%. Material: PBMCs. The receptors originated from a human donor in good health. Some clones in this sample may be carry-over from other donors' samples.

The chain combines TRBV7-2 with TRBJ2-7, with TRBD2 as a possible D gene (6 bases). Germline V gene data show CDR1 as SGHTA and CDR2 as FQGNSA. This CDR3 is 15 amino acids long. Trimming pared 4 bases from V and 0 bases from J, leaving 13 bases between. The DNA for the CDR3 is TGTGCCAGCAGCTCACAAGGAGGGATCTCCTACGAGCAGTACTTC. Protein sequence: CASSSQGGISYEQYF.

V is TRBV18 and J is TRBJ2-5, with a possible D match to TRBD2 (6 bases). The CDR3 runs 15 residues. V was shortened by 2 bases and J by 3 bases, with 13 bases between the two germline ends. In germline, CDR1 is KGHSH, CDR2 LQKENI. The chain's CDR3 is CASSPSWGGKETQYF. DNA for the CDR3: TGTGCCAGCTCACCATCCTGGGGAGGTAAAGAGACCCAGTACTTC.

V and J are TRBV6-5 and TRBJ1-4; TRBD1 agrees at 7 bases. CDR3 length: 14 amino acids. Per the germline V gene, CDR1 is MNHEY and CDR2 is SVGAGI. V dropped 0 bases and J dropped 5; count of bases not matched to a gene: 0. This CDR3 reads CASSYSGQNEKLFF. CDR3 DNA sequence: TGTGCCAGCAGTTACTCGGGACAGAATGAAAAACTGTTTTTT.

The V call is TRBV5-1, the J call TRBJ2-4; 11 bases map to TRBD1. Germline V gives CDR1 SGHRS, CDR2 YFSETQ. The CDR3 extends over 18 amino acids. J gave up 3 bases and V 4 bases, and 12 bases lay outside the gene matches. The CDR3 loop reads CASSPPEYGTGGKNIQYF. CDR3 bases: TGCGCCAGCAGCCCCCCCGAGTACGGGACAGGGGGCAAAAACATTCAGTACTTC.

The V and J genes are TRBV5-1 and TRBJ2-3, with 8 bases matching TRBD2. V lost 4 bases and J lost 1; bases outside the gene matches: 5. Germline V gene sequence: CDR1 SGHRS, CDR2 YFSETQ. The CDR3 has 15 amino acids. This CDR3 is CASSGGTRGTDTQYF. For the CDR3, the DNA is TGCGCCAGCAGCGGCGGGACTAGGGGCACAGATACGCAGTATTTT. Using reference TRBV5-1 and TRBJ2-3 for the parts outside the CDR3, the full variable domain is KAGVTQTPRYLIKTRGQQVTLSCSPISGHRSVSWYQQTPGQGLQFLFEYFSETQRNKGNFPGRFSGRQFSNSRSEMNVSTLELGDSALYLCASSGGTRGTDTQYFGPGTRLTVL.

The rearrangement links TRBV6-6 to TRBJ1-5; D might be TRBD1 (6 bases). V lost 8 bases and J 2 bases, leaving 10 bases between the germline ends. CDR3 length: 13 residues. CDR1 and CDR2 (germline): MNHNY, SVGAGI (reference sequence). This chain's CDR3 is CASRRGGNQPQHF. The CDR3 coding sequence is TGTGCCAGCCGCAGGGGTGGCAATCAGCCCCAGCATTTT.

The chain couples TRBV7-2 to TRBJ1-1; the match to TRBD1 covers 7 bases. Germline loops: CDR1 SGHTA, CDR2 FQGNSA. The V and J ends lost 3 bases and 1 base, in that order; junction bases with no gene match: 5. The CDR3 consists of 15 residues. This chain's CDR3 is CASSLEGQQNTEAFF. For the CDR3, the DNA is TGTGCCAGCAGCTTGGAGGGACAGCAGAACACTGAAGCTTTCTTT.

A remark on this clone: No DNA is shown, since the ends of the CDR3 on it are uncertain; the CDR3 is the one TCRdb lists. The V and J genes are TRBV6-5 and TRBJ1-6. The CDR3 contains 16 residues when both ends are counted. Germline CDR1 is MNHEY and CDR2 is SVGAGI. CDR3 amino acids: CASSYDFRGERSPLHF.

V gene TRBV12-5 combines with J gene TRBJ1-1, with unresolved D. This CDR3 region has 12 residues. The V gene's germline CDR1 is LGHNT and CDR2 FRNRAP. V lost 5 bases to trimming and J lost 2 bases, with 6 bases between them. The CDR3 DNA reads TGTGCTAGTGGTACCACAAACACTGAAGCTTTCTTT. Its translation is CASGTTNTEAFF.

This rearrangement joins TRBV7-9 to TRBJ2-7; D uncertain. Germline V gives CDR1 SEHNR, CDR2 FQNEAQ (reference sequence). Trimming took 1 base from V and 6 from J, leaving 7 bases between them. The CDR3 totals 12 residues. This CDR3 is CASSLVRREQYF. In DNA, the CDR3 is TGTGCCAGCAGCTTAGTCCGTCGCGAGCAGTACTTC.

V is TRBV5-6 and J is TRBJ1-1; maybe TRBD1 (6 bases). The CDR3 extends over 14 amino acids. In germline, CDR1 is SGHDT, CDR2 YYEEEE. Trimming removed 2 bases at V and 4 bases at J, with 12 bases between. The CDR3 spells CASSFSGVVTEAFF. The CDR3 DNA is TGTGCCAGCAGCTTCTCAGGGGTTGTCACTGAAGCTTTCTTT. Using reference TRBV5-6 and TRBJ1-1 for the parts outside the CDR3, the full variable domain is DAGVTQSPTHLIKTRGQQVTLRCSPKSGHDTVSWYQQALGQGPQFIFQYYEEEERQRGNFPDRFSGHQFPNYSSELNVNALLLGDSALYLCASSFSGVVTEAFFGQGTRLTVV.

The rearrangement links TRBV27 to TRBJ1-1; D is uncertain. V lost 3 bases and J lost 5, with 16 bases in between. CDR1 and CDR2 from the germline V gene are MNHEY and SMNVEV (reference sequence). The CDR3 extends over 15 amino acids. Written as DNA, the CDR3 is TGTGCCAGCAGTTTGTACGGTCCCTCGGGGACTGAAGCTTTCTTT. Amino acids: CASSLYGPSGTEAFF.

CDR3 in DNA: TGTGCCAGCAGTGCGACAGGGGTCTTTGGAAACACCATATATTTT. Protein: CASSATGVFGNTIYF. The V and J genes are TRBV25-1 and TRBJ1-3; 8 nucleotides align to TRBD1. Germline loops: CDR1 MGHDK, CDR2 SYGVNS. Trimming removed 4 bases from V and 3 bases from J; junction bases left unmatched: 5. CDR3 length: 15 amino acids.

This clone was picked up one time. The chain carries TRBV4-3 and TRBJ2-2; D may be TRBD1 (8 bases). Germline CDR1 LGHNA, CDR2 YSLEER. The V end was cut by 3 bases, the J end by 5 bases, with 19 bases between. The CDR3 is 17 amino acids. As DNA, the CDR3 is TGCGCCAGCAGCCAGGGGCACAGGGGGGGGCAGACCGGGGAGCTGTTTTTT. It yields the protein CASSQGHRGGQTGELFF.

V gene TRBV7-2 combines with J gene TRBJ2-3; TRBD2 agrees at 10 bases. The V segment lost 5 bases and the J segment 1 base; nucleotides outside the gene matches: 6. Germline V gene sequence: CDR1 SGHTA, CDR2 FQGNSA. The CDR3 is made up of 16 amino acids. As DNA, the CDR3 is TGTGCCAGCAGCCTCTTAGCGGGGGGCCGCACAGATACGCAGTATTTT. The encoded protein is CASSLLAGGRTDTQYF. The full variable domain, with the rest looked up from reference TRBV7-2 and TRBJ2-3, is GAGVSQSPSNKVTEKGKDVELRCDPISGHTALYWYRQSLGQGLEFLIYFQGNSAPDKSGLPSDRFSAERTGGSVSTLTIQRTQQEDSAVYLCASSLLAGGRTDTQYFGPGTRLTVL.

CDR3 in DNA: TGCAGCGGGGGGCGTTTAGGGGATTACAATGAGCAGTTCTTC. Translated, it gives CSGGRLGDYNEQFF. This rearrangement joins TRBV29-1 to TRBJ2-1; D is perhaps TRBD1 (6 bases). The CDR3 totals 14 residues. The ends were cut back, 7 bases at V and 4 bases at J, with 17 bases in the middle. CDR1 SQVTM and CDR2 ANQGSEA come from the germline V gene.

This clone was counted only a few times. The chain joins TRBV9 to TRBJ2-7; 10 bases line up with TRBD2. Germline V gene lookup returns CDR1 SGDLS and CDR2 YYNGEE. This CDR3 contains 14 residues. With 3 bases clipped from V and 6 bases from J, the junction kept 6 bases outside the gene matches. CDR3 loop: CASSDKREGPEQYF. The CDR3 DNA is TGTGCCAGCAGCGACAAGCGGGAGGGCCCCGAGCAGTACTTC.

V and J are TRBV5-4 and TRBJ1-1; D is possibly TRBD1 (5 bases). V shed 4 bases and J shed 1 base, with 14 bases lying between them. CDR3 size: 15 residues. The germline V gene encodes CDR1 SGHNT and CDR2 YYREEE (reference sequence). The CDR3 loop reads CASSGDRAGNTEAFF. In DNA, the CDR3 is TGTGCCAGCAGCGGAGACAGAGCCGGGAACACTGAAGCTTTCTTT.

The chain carries TRBV18 and TRBJ2-7; weak D call: TRBD2 (6 bases). This CDR3 has 13 amino acids. In germline, CDR1 is KGHSH, CDR2 LQKENI. The V and J ends lost 4 bases and 6 bases respectively, with 13 bases between them. CDR3 bases: TGTGCCAGCTCACTCGGACTACCTGTCGAGCAGTACTTC. It encodes CASSLGLPVEQYF.

In its sample, this clone was seen once. This rearrangement joins TRBV9 to TRBJ2-1, with 14 bases identical to TRBD2. Germline-derived CDR1 and CDR2 are SGDLS and YYNGEE. The CDR3 runs 20 residues. The V gene end was trimmed by 5 bases and the J gene end by 0 bases; junction bases not matched to a gene: 13. CDR3 amino acids: CASRRDGTSGGTSSYNEQFF. The CDR3 bases are TGTGCCAGCAGACGAGACGGGACTAGCGGGGGAACCAGCTCCTACAATGAGCAGTTCTTC.

The chain joins TRBV4-2 to TRBJ1-5; 10 bases are a match to TRBD1. This CDR3 spans 15 amino acids. Germline loops: CDR1 LGHNA, CDR2 YNFKEQ. J gave up 7 bases and V 2 bases, and 5 bases lay outside the gene matches. CDR3 DNA sequence: TGTGCCAGCAGCCAATTGACAGGGGGCGCCCAGCCCCAGCATTTT. Translating gives CASSQLTGGAQPQHF.